The rows below give T cell receptor beta chains drawn from one sample of a study of shared clonotypes between healthy human individuals. The table came from immunoSEQ multiplex PCR; TCRdb's copy has only in-frame clones and leaves some out. This table has under 850,000 clones, 92% appearing once. The sequenced sample consisted of naive CD8+ T cells sorted from blood. The origin of the receptors is a man between 25 and 39 years old in good health. Each CDR3 is given with its conserved first and last residue. D genes are given only for firm matches. Clone size is given for some rows only: seen once, a few or many times, or a class if the clone is expanded.

J: TRBJ2-5; D: -; size: -; V: TRBV19; DNA: TGTGCCAGTAGACCTACCGGACAGTCCCTCCAAGAGACCCAGTACTTC; CDR3: CASRPTGQSLQETQYF
J: TRBJ2-3; D: -; size: -; V: TRBV11-2; DNA: TGTGCCAGCAGCTTGGGGGCGGGTCCTAGCACAGATACGCAGTATTTT; CDR3: CASSLGAGPSTDTQYF
J: TRBJ2-7; D: -; size: -; V: TRBV29-1; DNA: TGCAGCGTTGAACACGCAGGGCGCGAGCAGTACTTC; CDR3: CSVEHAGREQYF
J: TRBJ2-2; D: -; size: -; V: TRBV7-3; DNA: TGTGCCAGCAGGAGCGTAACCGGGGAGCTGTTTTTT; CDR3: CASRSVTGELFF
J: TRBJ2-1; D: TRBD2; size: -; V: TRBV15; DNA: TGTGCCACCAGCACAATACTAGCGGGAGAGGCGCATGAGCAGTTCTTC; CDR3: CATSTILAGEAHEQFF
J: TRBJ2-5; D: -; size: -; V: TRBV6-5; DNA: TGTGCCAGCAGTTACTCCGACGGGCCAGAGACCCAGTACTTC; CDR3: CASSYSDGPETQYF
J: TRBJ1-5; D: -; size: once; V: TRBV27; DNA: TGTGCCAGCAGAACAGGGAGGACTCAGCCCCAGCATTTT; CDR3: CASRTGRTQPQHF
J: TRBJ2-7; D: TRBD2; size: -; V: TRBV2; DNA: TGTGCCTCCGTCCGCAGCGGGACCTACGAGCAGTACTTC; CDR3: CASVRSGTYEQYF
J: TRBJ2-7; D: TRBD1; size: -; V: TRBV7-6; DNA: TGTGCCAGCAGCTTAGAGGGCGGACAGGGGGCCTACGAGCAGTACTTC; CDR3: CASSLEGGQGAYEQYF
J: TRBJ1-1; D: TRBD1; size: -; V: TRBV27; DNA: TGTGCCAGCAGTCCAAGGGGGCTGGGCACTGAAGCTTTCTTT; CDR3: CASSPRGLGTEAFF
J: TRBJ1-2; D: -; size: -; V: TRBV27; DNA: TGTGCCAGCAGTTTAAGTTCGGGGAACTATGGCTACACCTTC; CDR3: CASSLSSGNYGYTF
J: TRBJ2-3; D: -; size: -; V: TRBV7-9; DNA: TGTGCCAGCAGCTTCGGCGGAAGCACAGATACGCAGTATTTT; CDR3: CASSFGGSTDTQYF
J: TRBJ2-7; D: TRBD2; size: -; V: TRBV11-2; DNA: TGTGCCAGCAGCTCCAGGACTAGCGGGATAACTCCCTACGAGCAGTACTTC; CDR3: CASSSRTSGITPYEQYF
J: TRBJ2-7; D: -; size: -; V: TRBV28; DNA: TGTGCCAGCAGTCCCCCGAGGGGATCATCCTACGAGCAGTACTTC; CDR3: CASSPPRGSSYEQYF
J: TRBJ2-7; D: TRBD1; size: -; V: TRBV27; DNA: TGTGCCAGCAGTTTATCTACAGGGGATTATGAGCAGTACTTC; CDR3: CASSLSTGDYEQYF
J: TRBJ2-3; D: TRBD2; size: -; V: TRBV9; DNA: TGTGCCAGCAGCGTAGTGGGGGGACTAGCGGGAGCAGAGGAGGCGCAGTATTTT; CDR3: CASSVVGGLAGAEEAQYF
J: TRBJ2-1; D: TRBD2; size: -; V: TRBV29-1; DNA: TGCAGCGGGGGACTAGCGGGAGGGCCTCATGAGCAGTTCTTC; CDR3: CSGGLAGGPHEQFF
J: TRBJ2-1; D: -; size: -; V: TRBV7-6; DNA: TGTGCCAGCAGCTCCCGAACTGGGCCGGAGCAGTTCTTC; CDR3: CASSSRTGPEQFF
J: TRBJ2-5; D: TRBD2; size: -; V: TRBV9; DNA: TGTGCCAGCAGCGACGAGCCGGGACTAGCGAACCAAGAGACCCAGTACTTC; CDR3: CASSDEPGLANQETQYF
J: TRBJ1-1; D: -; size: -; V: TRBV6-6; DNA: TGTGCCAGCACCGACAATTCGATCACTGAAGCTTTCTTT; CDR3: CASTDNSITEAFF
J: TRBJ1-4; D: TRBD1; size: -; V: TRBV28; DNA: TGTGCCAGCAGAGAGCTTTCCGGGACAGATGAAAAACTGTTTTTT; CDR3: CASRELSGTDEKLFF
J: TRBJ2-7; D: -; size: -; V: TRBV11-2; DNA: TGTGCCAGCAGCTTCGGGGACACGTTTTACGAGCAGTACTTC; CDR3: CASSFGDTFYEQYF
J: TRBJ2-7; D: -; size: -; V: TRBV6-5; DNA: TGTGCCAGCAGTTACTCGTGGGGAGACGAGCAGTACTTC; CDR3: CASSYSWGDEQYF
J: TRBJ2-3; D: -; size: -; V: TRBV27; DNA: TGTGCCAGCAGTCGTGCGCGCACAGATACGCAGTATTTT; CDR3: CASSRARTDTQYF
J: TRBJ2-7; D: TRBD1; size: -; V: TRBV7-8; DNA: TGTGCCAGCAGTTCCGGGACAGAGTTCTACGAGCAGTACTTC; CDR3: CASSSGTEFYEQYF
J: TRBJ1-1; D: -; size: -; V: TRBV25-1; DNA: TGTGCCAGCAGTGAATTTCCGGGCCAGGACACTGAAGCTTTCTTT; CDR3: CASSEFPGQDTEAFF